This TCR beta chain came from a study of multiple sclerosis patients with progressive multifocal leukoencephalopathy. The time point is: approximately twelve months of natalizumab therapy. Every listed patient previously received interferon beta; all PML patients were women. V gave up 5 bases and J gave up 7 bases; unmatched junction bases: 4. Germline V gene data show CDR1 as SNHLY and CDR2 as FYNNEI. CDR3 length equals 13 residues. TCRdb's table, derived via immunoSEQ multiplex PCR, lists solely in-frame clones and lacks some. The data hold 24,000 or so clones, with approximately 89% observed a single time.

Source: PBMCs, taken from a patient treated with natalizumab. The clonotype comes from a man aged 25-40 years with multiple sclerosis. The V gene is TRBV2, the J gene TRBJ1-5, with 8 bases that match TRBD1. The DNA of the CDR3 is TGTGCCAGCAGTCAGGGGGCTGGGCAGCCCCAGCATTTT. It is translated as CASSQGAGQPQHF.